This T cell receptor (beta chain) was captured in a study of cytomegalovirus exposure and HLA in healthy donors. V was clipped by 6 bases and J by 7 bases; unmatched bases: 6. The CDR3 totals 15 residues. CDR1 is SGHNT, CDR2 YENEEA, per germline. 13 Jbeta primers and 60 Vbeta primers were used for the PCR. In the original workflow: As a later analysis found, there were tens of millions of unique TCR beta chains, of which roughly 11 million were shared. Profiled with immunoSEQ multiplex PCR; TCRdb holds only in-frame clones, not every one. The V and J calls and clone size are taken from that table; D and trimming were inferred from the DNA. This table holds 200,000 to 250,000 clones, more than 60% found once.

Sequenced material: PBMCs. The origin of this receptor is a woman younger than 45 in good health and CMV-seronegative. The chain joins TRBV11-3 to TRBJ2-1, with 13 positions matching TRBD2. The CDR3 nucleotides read TGTGCCAGCAGTCAAGGGACTAGCGGGGTGAATGAGCAGTTCTTC. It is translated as CASSQGTSGVNEQFF.